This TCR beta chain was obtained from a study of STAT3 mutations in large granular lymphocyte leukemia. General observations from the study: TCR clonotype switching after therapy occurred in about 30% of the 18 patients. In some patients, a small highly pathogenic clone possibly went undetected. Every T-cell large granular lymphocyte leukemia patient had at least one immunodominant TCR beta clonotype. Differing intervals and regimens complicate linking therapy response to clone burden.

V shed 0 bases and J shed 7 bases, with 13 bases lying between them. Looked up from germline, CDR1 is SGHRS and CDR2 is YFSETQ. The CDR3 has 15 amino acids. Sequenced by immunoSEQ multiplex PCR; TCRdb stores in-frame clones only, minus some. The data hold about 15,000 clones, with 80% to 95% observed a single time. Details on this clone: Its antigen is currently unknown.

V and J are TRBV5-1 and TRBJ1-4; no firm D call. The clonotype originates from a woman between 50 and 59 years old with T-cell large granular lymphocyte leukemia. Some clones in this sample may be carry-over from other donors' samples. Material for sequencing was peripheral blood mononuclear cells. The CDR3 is CASSLASTAREKLFF. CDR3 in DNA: TGCGCCAGCAGCTTGGCCTCAACAGCCCGTGAAAAACTGTTTTTT.